This T cell receptor beta chain was documented in a study of blood T cells in healthy people across ages. Germline CDR1 DFQATT, CDR2 SNEGSKA (reference sequence). This CDR3 comprises 13 residues. The authors ran a second PCR of roughly 6 to 12 cycles using a sample-barcoded 5' primer and a J-beta primer mix. TCRdb re-derived calls from the 5' RACE reads in MiXCR, one entry per CDR3 protein. The table has a few hundred thousand distinct CDR3 sequences, 25% to 30% seen once. The gene calls are TRBV20-1 and TRBJ2-5; TRBD2 matches at 9 bases. The DNA end favors TRBJ2-7, so the J call may be wrong. This sequence originates from a woman aged 70-85 years in good health. Sequencing was done on a sample of blood. The CDR3 sequence is CSALSGRADEQYF. CDR3 sequence (DNA): TGCAGTGCTCTTAGCGGGAGAGCGGACGAGCAGTACTTC.